This T cell receptor (beta chain) was documented in a study of T cells in localized non-small cell lung cancer. Study observations and caveats: Heterogeneity remains possible, as sequencing covered one tumor region only. Adjacent lung was found to contain a median approximately 60 of the top 100 tumor clones. With higher T cell density in blood came longer overall survival.

The germline V gene has CDR1 MNHEY and CDR2 SVGAGI. CDR3 size: 15 residues. Trimming removed 6 bases from V and 2 bases from J; junction bases left unmatched: 9. Assay: immunoSEQ multiplex PCR; the TCRdb copy retains only in-frame clones and omits some. Of fewer than 45,000 clones detected, roughly 86% appear once; the ten largest clones hold about 2.5%. Details on this clone: No antigen is known for it.

The rearrangement uses TRBV6-5 and TRBJ2-7; 8 positions agree with TRBD1. The TCR sequence derives from a female donor over 55 with stage I squamous cell lung carcinoma. The sequenced sample was peripheral blood, obtained before any cancer treatment. The CDR3 region has the DNA TGTGCCAGCAGCGAGGACCCGGACAGGGCCTACGAGCAGTACTTC. Its translation is CASSEDPDRAYEQYF.